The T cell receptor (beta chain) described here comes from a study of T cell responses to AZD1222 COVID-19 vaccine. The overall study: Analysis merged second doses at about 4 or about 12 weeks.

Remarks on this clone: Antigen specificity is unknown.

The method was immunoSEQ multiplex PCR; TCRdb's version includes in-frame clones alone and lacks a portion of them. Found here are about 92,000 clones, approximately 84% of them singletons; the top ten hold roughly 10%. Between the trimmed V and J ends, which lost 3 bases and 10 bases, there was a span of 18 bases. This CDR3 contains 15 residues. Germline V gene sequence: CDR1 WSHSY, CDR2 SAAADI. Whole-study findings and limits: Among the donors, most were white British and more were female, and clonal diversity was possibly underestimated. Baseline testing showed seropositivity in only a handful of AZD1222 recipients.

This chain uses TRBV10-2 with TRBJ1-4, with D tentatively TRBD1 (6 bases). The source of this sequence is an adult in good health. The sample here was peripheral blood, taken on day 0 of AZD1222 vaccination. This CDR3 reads CASSDGGVRGGKLFF. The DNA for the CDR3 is TGCGCCAGCAGTGACGGGGGGGTCAGGGGAGGAAAACTGTTTTTT.